This note documents a single TCR beta chain sequence. The antigen remains undetermined. The entry originates in a study of cytomegalovirus exposure and HLA in healthy donors. Study-wide points: Analyses of presence and absence presupposed an approximately uniform sequencing depth across donors.

The CDR3 runs 15 residues. CDR1 and CDR2 from the germline V gene are LNHDA and SQIVND (reference sequence). The trim removed 8 bases at V and 7 bases at J, leaving 13 bases unmatched. The PCR made use of 60 Vbeta and 13 Jbeta primers. Repertoires were generated with immunoSEQ multiplex PCR, while TCRdb's copy carries only in-frame clones and drops some. The sample holds some 110,000 clones; about 80% are singletons and the top ten take around 4%. The chain combines TRBV19 with TRBJ1-4; 7 nucleotides agree with TRBD1. Sequenced sample: PBMCs. The sequence was obtained from a man aged 40-49 years in good health and CMV-seronegative. The chain's CDR3 is CASRDRGLGGEKLFF. As DNA, the CDR3 is TGTGCCAGTCGGGACAGAGGTCTCGGGGGTGAAAAACTGTTTTTT.